This record looks at one T cell receptor beta chain sequence and its context. In a library made to pick up alpha chains, this beta chain is a stray read with a size that means little. This specimen belongs to a study of spatial heterogeneity in lung cancer. Trimming cost V 6 bases and J 3 bases; bases outside gene matches: 4. CDR1 MGHRA and CDR2 YSYEKL come from the germline V gene. The CDR3 runs to 13 residues. Time point specified: sample taken at primary tumor resection. Samples were obtained from about 72 donors, all untreated early-stage non-small cell lung cancer patients. One entry per CDR3 protein, called by TCRdb with MiXCR from the 5' RACE reads. The sample holds roughly 800 distinct CDR3 sequences, approximately 16% seen once.

This clonotype was obtained from a male donor with early-stage non-small cell lung cancer. The rearrangement uses TRBV4-1 and TRBJ2-5; TRBD1 matches at 7 bases. Sequenced here: normal lung tissue next to the tumor, sampled at surgery. The CDR3 protein is CASSGTGEETQYF. CDR3 in DNA: TGCGCCAGCAGTGGAACAGGGGAAGAGACCCAGTACTTC.